This TCR beta chain was retrieved from a study of blood T cell repertoires in COVID-19. About the study: COVID-19 samples collected from the United States, Italy and Spain covered acute and convalescent phases. T cells, B-cell-depleted T cells, or PBMCs provided the cDNA or gDNA that served as material.

This clone was detected once. Method: immunoSEQ multiplex PCR; TCRdb's copy keeps in-frame clones and lacks some. Found here are around 300,000 clones, 75% to 90% of them singletons; the top ten hold approximately 2%. The germline V gene has CDR1 LNHDA and CDR2 SQIVND (reference sequence). Trimming took 5 bases from V and 5 from J, leaving 13 bases between them. The CDR3 is 14 residues long. The sample taken for sequencing was peripheral blood. This chain joins TRBV19 and TRBJ1-5, with D maybe TRBD1 (5 bases). The receptor was derived from a man between 18 and 35 years old with active or convalescent COVID-19. CDR3 amino acids: CASSGGEFYQPQHF. The CDR3 DNA reads as TGTGCCAGTAGTGGGGGGGAGTTCTATCAGCCCCAGCATTTT.